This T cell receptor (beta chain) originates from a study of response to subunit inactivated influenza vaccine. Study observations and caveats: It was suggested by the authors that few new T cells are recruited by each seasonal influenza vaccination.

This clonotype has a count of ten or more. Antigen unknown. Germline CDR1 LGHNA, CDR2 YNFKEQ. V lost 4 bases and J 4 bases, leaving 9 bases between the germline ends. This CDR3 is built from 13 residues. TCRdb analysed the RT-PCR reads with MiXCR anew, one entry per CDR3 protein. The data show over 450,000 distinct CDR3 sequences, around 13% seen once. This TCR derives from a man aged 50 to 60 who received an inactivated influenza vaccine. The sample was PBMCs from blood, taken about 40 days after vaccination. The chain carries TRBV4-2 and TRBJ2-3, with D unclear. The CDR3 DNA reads TGTGCCAGCAGCCGGGGTGCCGCAGATACGCAGTATTTT. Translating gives CASSRGAADTQYF.